This T cell receptor (beta chain) was captured by sequencing in a study of blood T cell repertoires in COVID-19. Study-wide background: The United States, Italy and Spain were the sources of the acute and convalescent COVID-19 samples.

Study processing details: Reference gene primer amplification yielded estimated nucleated cell counts. TCRdb keeps only in-frame clones here, not all; method: immunoSEQ multiplex PCR. That table gives V, J and clone size, and the DNA gave D and trimming. Seen here are more than 30,000 clones, over 85% observed once, and the top ten hold under 5%. The CDR3 length is 15 residues. Germline assignment: CDR1 ENHRY and CDR2 SYGVKD. V lost 5 bases to trimming and J lost 2 bases; unmatched junction nucleotides: 6. The chain uses TRBV10-3 and TRBJ2-7; 10 nucleotides line up with TRBD1. Sequenced material: peripheral blood. This sequence was found in a human donor with active COVID-19. The donor label of this sample is uncertain. The CDR3 coding sequence is TGTGCCATCAGTACCCCGACAGGGGGCCCCTACGAGCAGTACTTC. Protein: CAISTPTGGPYEQYF.